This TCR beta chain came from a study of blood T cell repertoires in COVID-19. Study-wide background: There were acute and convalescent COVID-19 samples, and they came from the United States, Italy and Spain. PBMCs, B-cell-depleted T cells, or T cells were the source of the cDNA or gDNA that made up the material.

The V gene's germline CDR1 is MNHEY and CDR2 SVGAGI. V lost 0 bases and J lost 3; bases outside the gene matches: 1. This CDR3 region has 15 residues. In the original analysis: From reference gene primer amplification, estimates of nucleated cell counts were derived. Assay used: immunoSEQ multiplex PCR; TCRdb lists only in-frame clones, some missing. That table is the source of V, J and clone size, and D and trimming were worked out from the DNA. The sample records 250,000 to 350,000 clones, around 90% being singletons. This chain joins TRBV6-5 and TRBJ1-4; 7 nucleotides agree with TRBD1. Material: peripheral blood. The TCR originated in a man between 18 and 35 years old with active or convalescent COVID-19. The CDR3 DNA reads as TGTGCCAGCAGTTACTCTGGGACAGCTAATGAAAAACTGTTTTTT. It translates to CASSYSGTANEKLFF.